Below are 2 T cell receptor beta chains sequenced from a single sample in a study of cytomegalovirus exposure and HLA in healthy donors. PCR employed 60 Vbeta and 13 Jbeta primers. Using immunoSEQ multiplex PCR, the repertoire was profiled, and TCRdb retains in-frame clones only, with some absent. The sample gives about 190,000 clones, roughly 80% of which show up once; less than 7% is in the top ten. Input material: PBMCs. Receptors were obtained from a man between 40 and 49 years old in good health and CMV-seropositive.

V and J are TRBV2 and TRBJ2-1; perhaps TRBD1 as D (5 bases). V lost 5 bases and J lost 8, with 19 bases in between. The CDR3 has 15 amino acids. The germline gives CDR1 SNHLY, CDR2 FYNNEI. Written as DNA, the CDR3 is TGTGCCAGCAGTATCGAAGGGCCAATAGGGGATGAGCAGTTCTTC. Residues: CASSIEGPIGDEQFF.

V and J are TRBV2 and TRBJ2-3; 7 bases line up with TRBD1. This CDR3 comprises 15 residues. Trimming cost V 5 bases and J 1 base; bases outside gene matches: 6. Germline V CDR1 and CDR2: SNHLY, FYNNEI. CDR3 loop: CASSPQGVGTDTQYF. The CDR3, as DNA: TGTGCCAGCAGTCCCCAGGGGGTGGGCACAGATACGCAGTATTTT.